This T cell receptor (beta chain) was captured by sequencing in a study of cytomegalovirus exposure and HLA in healthy donors. Across the whole study: Inside one of the first data releases sat about 85 million unique TCRs taken from HLA-typed donors.

Germline CDR1 is SGHAT and CDR2 is FQNNGV. V was trimmed by 5 bases and J by 9 bases, leaving 20 bases between them. The CDR3 sequence is 15 residues long. Points on this clone: As yet, its antigen is unknown.

Whole-study results and caveats: An assumption of roughly uniform sequencing depth across donors underlay the presence/absence analyses. V- and J-gene trimming of TCR beta was linked (in a later analysis) to a missense DCLRE1C variant. The classifier reportedly diagnosed cytomegalovirus status with high specificity and sensitivity.

The PCR ran on 60 Vbeta and 13 Jbeta primers. The data were produced by immunoSEQ multiplex PCR, yet TCRdb's version contains in-frame clones alone and is incomplete. The table records over 150,000 clones, roughly 67% of them present only once. The sequenced sample consisted of PBMCs. This rearrangement joins TRBV11-2 to TRBJ2-1, with a possible D match to TRBD2 (7 bases). The TCR was taken from a woman aged 18-29 years in good health and CMV-seropositive. The CDR3 sequence: CASSLPEGGHSEQFF. The DNA for the CDR3 is TGTGCCAGCAGCCTGCCGGAGGGGGGGCACAGTGAGCAGTTCTTC.